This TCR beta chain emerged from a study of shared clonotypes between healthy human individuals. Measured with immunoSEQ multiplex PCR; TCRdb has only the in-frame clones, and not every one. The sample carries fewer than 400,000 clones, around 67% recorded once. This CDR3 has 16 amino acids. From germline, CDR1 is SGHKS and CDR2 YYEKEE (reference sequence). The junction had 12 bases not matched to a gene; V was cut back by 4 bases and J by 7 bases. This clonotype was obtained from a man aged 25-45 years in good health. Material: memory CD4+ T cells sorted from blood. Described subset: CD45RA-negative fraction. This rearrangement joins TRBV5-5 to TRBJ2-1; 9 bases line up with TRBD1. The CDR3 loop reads CASSPFPRDRDNEQFF. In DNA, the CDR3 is TGTGCCAGCAGCCCCTTTCCCCGGGACAGGGATAATGAGCAGTTCTTC.